The clone carrying this T cell receptor beta chain was seen repeatedly, ten times or more. Its target is unknown. The data are from a study of read filtering for tumor transcriptome and immune sequencing. Study-level background: Eight or nine patients were R-ISS I, roughly 17 were R-ISS II, more than five were R-ISS III. Per sample, TCR-region reads ranged about 4 to 11 million by IR-seq, roughly 80 to 1273 by RNA-seq. General observations from the study: Dropping single-read clonotypes raised IR-seq and RNA-seq shared-clonotype correlation.

CDR1 is DFQATT, CDR2 SNEGSKA, per germline (reference sequence). Deletions cut 2 bases from V and 3 bases from J, with 8 bases between. This CDR3 comprises 12 residues. Molecular barcoded adaptors covering alpha/delta and beta/gamma chains were used on 400 to 450 ng RNA. TCRdb fed the reads into MiXCR, producing one record per CDR3 protein. Found here are more than 35,000 distinct CDR3 sequences, around 15% of them singletons; the top ten hold around 20%. Source material: a population of CD138-negative cells sorted from bone marrow. The chain combines TRBV20-1 with TRBJ2-7; D remains unclear. This clonotype originated in a donor at least 40 years old with multiple myeloma. In nucleotides, the CDR3 is TGCAGTGCTAGAAAAGACGGCTACGAGCAGTACTTC. This sequence encodes CSARKDGYEQYF.